Listed below are T cell receptor beta chains from one sample, sequenced in a study of T cells in localized non-small cell lung cancer. Assay: immunoSEQ multiplex PCR; the TCRdb copy retains only in-frame clones and omits some. Among about 830 clones listed, 30% were seen once. The starting material was lung tumor tissue, obtained before any cancer treatment. All receptors come from a male donor at least 60 years old with stage III lung adenocarcinoma. Each CDR3 is given with its conserved first and last residue. Each record gives: J gene, clone size, V gene, D gene, CDR3 protein, CDR3 DNA. D genes are given only for firm matches. Clone size is not always given. Where it is, it says once, few, many or a class for expanded clones.

J: TRBJ2-2
size: few
V: TRBV6-8
D: TRBD2
CDR3: CASSLGLAGNTGELFF
DNA: TGTGCCAGCAGTTTGGGACTAGCGGGTAATACCGGGGAGCTGTTTTTT

J: TRBJ2-1
size: .
V: TRBV11-3
D: .
CDR3: CASSGRLQVSSYNEQFF
DNA: TGTGCCAGCAGCGGGAGGCTTCAGGTGAGCTCCTACAATGAGCAGTTCTTC

J: TRBJ2-7
size: few
V: TRBV11-3
D: TRBD2
CDR3: CASSSIAGVYEQYF
DNA: TGTGCCAGCAGCTCCATAGCGGGAGTATACGAGCAGTACTTC

J: TRBJ1-1
size: .
V: TRBV5-1
D: .
CDR3: CASSLGHVNTEAFF
DNA: TGCGCCAGCAGCTTGGGACACGTGAACACTGAAGCTTTCTTT

J: TRBJ1-6
size: few
V: TRBV5-1
D: .
CDR3: CASSFGERNSPLHF
DNA: TGCGCCAGCAGCTTTGGGGAACGTAATTCACCCCTCCACTTT

J: TRBJ2-1
size: few
V: TRBV11-3
D: TRBD2
CDR3: CASSLEGGRASEQFF
DNA: TGTGCCAGCAGCTTAGAAGGCGGGAGGGCCTCAGAGCAGTTCTTC

J: TRBJ1-1
size: .
V: TRBV6-8
D: TRBD1
CDR3: CAISSQGQGTEAFF
DNA: TGTGCCATCAGTTCACAGGGGCAGGGGACTGAAGCTTTCTTT

J: TRBJ1-6
size: few
V: TRBV30
D: .
CDR3: CAWSVFQGNSPLHF
DNA: TGTGCCTGGAGTGTCTTTCAGGGGAATTCACCCCTCCACTTT

J: TRBJ2-7
size: once
V: TRBV29-1
D: TRBD1
CDR3: CSVEVDRGEQYF
DNA: TGCAGCGTTGAAGTCGACAGGGGGGAGCAGTACTTC

J: TRBJ2-5
size: few
V: TRBV1
D: .
CDR3: CASSPEGQPRETQYF
DNA: TGCGCCAGCAGCCCTGAAGGACAGCCGAGGGAGACCCAGTACTTC

J: TRBJ1-3
size: .
V: TRBV19
D: TRBD1
CDR3: CASSLQGAAGNTIYF
DNA: TGTGCCAGTAGCCTACAGGGGGCGGCTGGAAACACCATATATTTT

J: TRBJ2-7
size: few
V: TRBV7-8
D: .
CDR3: CASSPQRGTPYEQYF
DNA: TGTGCCAGCAGCCCCCAGAGGGGGACTCCCTACGAGCAGTACTTC

J: TRBJ2-1
size: .
V: TRBV9
D: .
CDR3: CASSVDAIEQFF
DNA: TGTGCCAGCAGTGTCGACGCCATCGAGCAGTTCTTC

J: TRBJ1-3
size: .
V: TRBV30
D: .
CDR3: CACLGPLLGNTIYF
DNA: TGTGCCTGTCTCGGACCTCTTCTAGGCAACACCATATATTTT

J: TRBJ2-7
size: .
V: TRBV5-1
D: .
CDR3: CASSKSEGVPSYEQYF
DNA: TGCGCCAGCAGCAAATCCGAGGGGGTCCCCTCCTACGAGCAGTACTTC

J: TRBJ1-2
size: .
V: TRBV28
D: .
CDR3: CASRVGDYGYTF
DNA: TGTGCCAGTCGAGTGGGGGACTATGGCTACACCTTC

J: TRBJ1-6
size: few
V: TRBV7-7
D: .
CDR3: CASSLVLTGSNSPLHF
DNA: TGTGCCAGCAGCTTAGTGTTGACAGGAAGTAATTCACCCCTCCACTTT

J: TRBJ1-2
size: medium-sized
V: TRBV11-3
D: .
CDR3: CASSFDGALNGYTF
DNA: TGTGCCAGCAGCTTTGATGGAGCTCTAAATGGCTACACCTTC

J: TRBJ1-1
size: .
V: TRBV6-1
D: .
CDR3: CASSEDRQADTEAFF
DNA: TGTGCCAGCAGTGAAGATCGGCAGGCGGACACTGAAGCTTTCTTT

J: TRBJ1-1
size: .
V: TRBV18
D: TRBD1
CDR3: CASSGQGAGEAFF
DNA: TGTGCCAGCTCCGGACAGGGGGCGGGTGAAGCTTTCTTT

J: TRBJ2-2
size: few
V: TRBV6-8
D: .
CDR3: CASSYNRGHGELFF
DNA: TGTGCCAGCAGTTACAATCGGGGCCACGGGGAGCTGTTTTTT

J: TRBJ2-5
size: few
V: TRBV11-3
D: TRBD1
CDR3: CASSVRQGPKETQYF
DNA: TGTGCCAGCAGCGTTCGACAGGGGCCGAAAGAGACCCAGTACTTC

J: TRBJ1-1
size: few
V: TRBV6-8
D: .
CDR3: CASSYSGMGGGGSAEAFF
DNA: TGTGCCAGCAGTTACTCCGGAATGGGGGGAGGAGGGTCGGCTGAAGCTTTCTTT

J: TRBJ1-5
size: large
V: TRBV28
D: .
CDR3: CASQGVPRSNQPQHF
DNA: TGTGCCAGCCAAGGGGTGCCGCGGAGCAATCAGCCCCAGCATTTT

J: TRBJ1-3
size: large
V: TRBV6-8
D: .
CDR3: CASSPRPLAFSGNTIYF
DNA: TGTGCCAGCAGCCCTAGACCCCTGGCGTTCTCTGGAAACACCATATATTTT

J: TRBJ1-1
size: few
V: TRBV6-8
D: .
CDR3: CAINSGGRVTEAFF
DNA: TGTGCCATCAACTCCGGGGGCAGGGTCACTGAAGCTTTCTTT

J: TRBJ2-1
size: once
V: TRBV5-1
D: TRBD2
CDR3: CASSLEGTSGFNEQFF
DNA: TGCGCCAGCAGCTTGGAAGGGACTAGCGGGTTCAATGAGCAGTTCTTC

J: TRBJ2-1
size: few
V: TRBV11-3
D: TRBD1
CDR3: CASSLVQGARGNEQFF
DNA: TGTGCCAGCAGCTTAGTTCAGGGGGCGAGGGGGAATGAGCAGTTCTTC